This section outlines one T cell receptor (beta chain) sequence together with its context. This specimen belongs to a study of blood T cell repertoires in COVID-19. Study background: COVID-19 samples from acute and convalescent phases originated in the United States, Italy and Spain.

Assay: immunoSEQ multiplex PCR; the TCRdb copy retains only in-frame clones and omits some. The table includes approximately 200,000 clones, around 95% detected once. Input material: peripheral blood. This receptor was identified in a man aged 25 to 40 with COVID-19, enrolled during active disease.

The CDR3: CASSTGQANYGYTF. CDR3 sequence (DNA): TGTGCCAGCAGCACCGGACAGGCCAACTATGGCTACACCTTC. The J gene is TRBJ1-2, the V gene TRBV9; 7 bases are shared with TRBD1. CDR3 length: 14 amino acids. In germline, CDR1 is SGDLS, CDR2 YYNGEE. The J segment lost 2 bases and the V segment lost 4 bases, leaving 5 bases of the junction unmatched. Supplemented by reference TRBV9 and TRBJ1-2, the full variable domain reads DSGVTQTPKHLITATGQRVTLRCSPRSGDLSVYWYQQSLDQGLQFLIQYYNGEERAKGNILERFSAQQFPDLHSELNLSSLELGDSALYFCASSTGQANYGYTFGSGTRLTVV.